These T cell receptor beta chains were read from a single sample in a study of T cell clones after liver transplantation. The table came from immunoSEQ multiplex PCR; TCRdb's copy has only in-frame clones and leaves some out. In the table there are 40,000 to 55,000 clones, roughly 84% of which are singletons. The sequencing used CD4+ T cells from blood, collected 24 months after liver transplant. These receptors came from a human patient who received a liver transplant. Part of the T cells may come from the graft donor. CDR3s include the opening cysteine and the closing phenylalanine or tryptophan. Each record gives: V gene, J gene, CDR3 protein.

TRBV9	TRBJ2-2	CASSPKRDKNTGELFF
TRBV27	TRBJ1-4	CASSLGFGAGTTEKLFF
TRBV4-1	TRBJ2-7	CASSQNPSLWTGAYEQYF
TRBV13	TRBJ2-7	CATGRGAYEQYF
TRBV7-9	TRBJ2-3	CASSPSTYTQYF
TRBV19	TRBJ2-2	CASSISGRAGNTGELFF
TRBV15	TRBJ2-7	CATSEEELVYEQYF
TRBV19	TRBJ2-7	CASSRGGQGTYEQYF
TRBV18	TRBJ1-4	CASSPPKTESNEKLFF
TRBV27	TRBJ2-5	CASSRDRAGEETQYF
TRBV7-9	TRBJ2-1	CASRRASGSSNEQFF
TRBV5-8	TRBJ1-2	CASTKVTRGYGYTF
TRBV5-1	TRBJ1-3	CASRPEPNRGNTIYF
TRBV7-9	TRBJ1-4	CASSLSQKFLLFF
TRBV29-1	TRBJ2-5	CSVEDGGGRRRYGTQYF
TRBV7-2	TRBJ1-4	CASSPDRVREKLFF
TRBV28	TRBJ2-1	CASKGRGSSYNEQFF
TRBV2	TRBJ2-5	CASSEEVAGGLETQYF
TRBV4-1	TRBJ1-2	CASSPQLQGSGYTF
TRBV4-3	TRBJ2-7	CASSQDKADEQYF
TRBV5-6	TRBJ2-1	CASSLGTGNRQFF
TRBV6-1	TRBJ1-3	CASSEDRGLGNTIYF
TRBV5-1	TRBJ2-7	CASSLDGYEQYF
TRBV18	TRBJ2-5	CASSPDRGGETQYF
TRBV30	TRBJ2-2	CAWSGIKGGPGELFF
TRBV11-2	TRBJ2-2	CASSFSTNYPGELFF
TRBV7-9	TRBJ1-1	CASSLAVGPSNTEAFF
TRBV5-1	TRBJ2-2	CASSGGLVDTGELFF
TRBV7-3	TRBJ1-5	CASSLWDRGRYQPQHF
TRBV5-1	TRBJ2-3	CASSLWQTDTQYF
TRBV9	TRBJ1-2	CASSVGPQGDFYGYTF
TRBV5-1	TRBJ2-2	CASSLGQGYTGELFF
TRBV6-1	TRBJ2-7	CASSLTGYNEQYF
TRBV5-1	TRBJ1-4	CASSAGQSRNEKLFF
TRBV15	TRBJ2-5	CATRREANQETQYF
TRBV6-6	TRBJ1-2	CASSIEARGGYTF
TRBV28	TRBJ1-1	CASRPDAQVNVGTEAFF
TRBV11-1	TRBJ1-1	CASSARLGITEAFF
TRBV28	TRBJ1-1	CASRGDTEAFF
TRBV6-5	TRBJ2-7	CASSFGTGNSYEQYF